This TCR beta chain was sequenced during a study of Ad26.COV2.S vaccination and SARS-CoV-2 variants. Notes on the study in general: Spike-specific TCR breadth was greater after Ad26.COV2.S than placebo.

Details on this clone: Antigen specificity is unknown.

TCRdb's copy holds only in-frame clones and misses some; the assay was immunoSEQ multiplex PCR. The table shows a few hundred thousand clones, with around 89% occurring only once. Specified treatment: approximately 18 received Ad26.COV2.S at low or high dose, single or two shots; five or six received placebo; per-sample allocation not given. At day 63 after the first vaccine or placebo injection, samples were drawn. The vaccine delivered Wuhan-strain SARS-CoV-2 spike through an Ad26 vector. The sample consisted of peripheral blood, taken in a trial of Ad26.COV2.S vaccine versus placebo. The source of this sequence is a person between 18 and 60 years old who received the Ad26.COV2.S COVID-19 vaccine or a placebo.

DNA for the CDR3: TGCGCCAGCAGCCCAGGCCGCCCCCAGGGGGCCGGTTCACCCCTCCACTTT. Translating it yields CASSPGRPQGAGSPLHF. V and J are TRBV5-1 and TRBJ1-6; 8 bases match TRBD1. The CDR3 runs to 17 residues. In germline, CDR1 is SGHRS, CDR2 YFSETQ. V trimming: 4 bases; J trimming: 9 bases; junction bases outside the gene matches: 15.